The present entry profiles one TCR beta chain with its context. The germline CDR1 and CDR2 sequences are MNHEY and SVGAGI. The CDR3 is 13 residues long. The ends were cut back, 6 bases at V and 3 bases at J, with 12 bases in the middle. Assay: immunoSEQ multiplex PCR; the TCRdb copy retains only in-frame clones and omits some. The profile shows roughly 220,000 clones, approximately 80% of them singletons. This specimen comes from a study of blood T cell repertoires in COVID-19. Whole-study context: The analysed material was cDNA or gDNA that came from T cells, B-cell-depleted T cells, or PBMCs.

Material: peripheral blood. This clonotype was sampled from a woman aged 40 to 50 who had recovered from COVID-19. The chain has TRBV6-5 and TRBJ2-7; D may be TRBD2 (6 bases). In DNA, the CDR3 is TGTGCCAGCAGACTCGCGGGAATCTACGAGCAGTACTTC. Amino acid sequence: CASRLAGIYEQYF.